A single sample is the source of the 18 T cell receptor beta chains below, sequenced in a study of regulatory T cells in long-lasting Graves disease. Stated time point: persistent/refractory GD, antithyroid drugs over 5 years with positive TRAb. There was RNA extracted from PBMCs, and the TCR library was made from it. Through Arm-PCR of CDR3 regions and iRepertoire HTBI primers, TCR beta libraries were built. One entry per CDR3 protein, called by TCRdb with MiXCR from the multiplex PCR reads. The sample lists roughly 400,000 distinct CDR3 sequences, 20% to 25% occurring once. This specimen was peripheral blood mononuclear cells (PBMCs), taken when the disease was refractory, from a patient treated with antithyroid drugs. These receptors all come from a female donor with Graves disease.

This clonotype turned up a few times. The rearrangement links TRBV5-1 to TRBJ1-1; 7 nucleotides align to TRBD1. Germline CDR1 is SGHRS and CDR2 is YFSETQ. Trimming at V came to 9 bases and at J to 2 bases, leaving 7 bases not matched to a gene. The CDR3 runs 13 residues. In nucleotides, the CDR3 is TGCGCCACCCGACAGGGTCACAACACTGAAGCTTTCTTT. Its translation is CATRQGHNTEAFF.

This clonotype turned up a few times. CDR3 in DNA: TGTGCCAGCAGCTGGGGGGGGAACGAGCAGTACTTC. Translating gives CASSWGGNEQYF. The chain has TRBV5-5 and TRBJ2-7; 7 bases align to TRBD2. V lost 3 bases and J lost 5; bases outside the gene matches: 2. The CDR3 loop spans 12 amino acids. Germline CDR1 reads SGHKS; CDR2 reads YYEKEE (reference sequence).

The rearrangement joins TRBV20-1 to TRBJ1-5; 8 nucleotides line up with TRBD1. The CDR3 consists of 15 residues. Germline lookup yields CDR1 DFQATT and CDR2 SNEGSKA (reference sequence). J was trimmed by 7 bases and V by 3 bases; bases with no gene match: 11. The CDR3 DNA reads TGCAGTGCTAGCCAACCTGACAGGGGAAGCCAGCCCCAGCATTTT. Translation: CSASQPDRGSQPQHF.

This clonotype was detected many times. This chain joins TRBV28 and TRBJ2-7, with D hard to call. The germline V and J ends were trimmed by 1 base and 3 bases, with 19 bases remaining between them. The CDR3 is 17 residues long. Germline CDR1 MDHEN, CDR2 SYDVKM. The DNA for the CDR3 is TGTGCCAGCAGTTTATCAGCAGTGATTACAGCTTACTACGAGCAGTACTTC. This gives the protein CASSLSAVITAYYEQYF.

A few counts support this clonotype. The chain uses TRBV20-1 and TRBJ2-2; D is ambiguous. Trimming removed 7 bases at V and 1 base at J, with 4 bases between. CDR1 DFQATT and CDR2 SNEGSKA come from the germline V gene (reference sequence). The CDR3 runs to 11 residues. The CDR3 nucleotides are TGCAGTGACATGAACACCGGGGAGCTGTTTTTT. The encoded protein is CSDMNTGELFF.

There are a few counts of this clonotype. The V gene is TRBV28, the J gene TRBJ1-3; no firm D call. The CDR3 totals 13 residues. Trimming removed 8 bases at V and 2 bases at J, with 10 bases between. Germline V gene lookup returns CDR1 MDHEN and CDR2 SYDVKM. The CDR3 reads CASGHLTGNTIYF. CDR3 in DNA: TGTGCCAGCGGTCATTTAACTGGAAACACCATATATTTT.

This clonotype was detected a few times. The V gene is TRBV27, the J gene TRBJ2-2, with TRBD2 as a possible D gene (7 bases). Germline-derived CDR1 and CDR2 are MNHEY and SMNVEV (reference sequence). The CDR3 is 15 residues long. V lost 6 bases, J lost 5 bases, and 16 bases lay in between. For the CDR3, the DNA is TGTGCCAGCAGCCACCGGGGGGCGGGAACCGGGGAGCTGTTTTTT. It specifies CASSHRGAGTGELFF.

Worth noting for this clonotype: A much more abundant neighbour one base away suggests this may be a read error. The gene calls are TRBV28 and TRBJ2-1; 14 nucleotides line up with TRBD2. The CDR3 is made up of 18 amino acids. The germline V gene has CDR1 MDHEN and CDR2 SYDVKM. This chain's CDR3 is CASSSTWTSGRSYNEQLF. CDR3 sequence (DNA): TGTGCCAGCAGTTCCACCTGGACTAGCGGGAGGTCCTACAATGAGCAGTTATTC.

Here the CDR3 DNA reads TGTGCCAGCTCACCAGCGCAGGAAATTAACTATGGCTACACCTTC. Translating gives CASSPAQEINYGYTF. The chain has TRBV18 and TRBJ1-2; D gene uncertain. Trimming left V 2 bases short and J 1 base short, with 11 bases between. This CDR3 comprises 15 residues. Germline values: CDR1 KGHSH, CDR2 LQKENI.

The V and J genes are TRBV20-1 and TRBJ2-1, with 10 positions matching TRBD2. Germline values: CDR1 DFQATT, CDR2 SNEGSKA (reference sequence). This CDR3 comprises 16 residues. Germline trimming cut 4 bases from V and 1 base from J; bases unmatched to any gene: 7. The CDR3 nucleotides are TGCAGTGCTAACTACGATAGCGGGAGGTCCTACAATGAGCAGTTCTTC. As protein: CSANYDSGRSYNEQFF.

As to this clonotype: At one of its ends the junction is not consistent with the germline gene, which may arise from a read error. The chain couples TRBV7-7 to TRBJ2-2; D might be TRBD2 (6 bases). This CDR3 is 17 amino acids long. In germline, CDR1 is SSHAT, CDR2 FNYEAQ (reference sequence). The CDR3 protein is CASSFSGGTTGTGELFF. CDR3 DNA: TGTGCTAGCAGCTTTTCTGGCGGGACGACGGGGACCGGGGAGCTGTTTTTT.

In DNA form, the CDR3 reads TGTGCCAGCAGTTGGGACGGGGGGCTAATAGATACGCAGTATTTT. It encodes CASSWDGGLIDTQYF. The chain combines TRBV11-3 with TRBJ2-3, with D perhaps matching TRBD2 (7 bases). This CDR3 region has 15 residues. CDR1 and CDR2 from the germline V gene are SGHNT and YENEEA. Trimming removed 6 bases at V and 5 bases at J, with 18 bases between. Drawing the rest from reference TRBV11-3 and TRBJ2-3, the complete variable domain is EAGVVQSPRYKIIEKKQPVAFWCNPISGHNTLYWYLQNLGQGPELLIRYENEEAVDDSQLPKDRFSAERLKGVDSTLKIQPAELGDSAVYLCASSWDGGLIDTQYFGPGTRLTVL.

This clonotype has a handful of counts. The V call is TRBV9, the J call TRBJ2-7; TRBD1 might be the D (6 bases). CDR3 size: 14 residues. Germline CDR1 reads SGDLS; CDR2 reads YYNGEE. Trimming removed 0 bases from V and 6 bases from J, with 13 bases in between. CDR3 loop: CASSVGDRSLEQYF. CDR3 DNA: TGTGCCAGCAGCGTAGGAGACAGGTCCCTCGAGCAGTACTTC.

This clonotype was seen only a few times. The CDR3 loop is CASIRTGSGNTIYF. The CDR3 DNA reads as TGTGCCAGCATCCGGACAGGGTCTGGAAACACCATATATTTT. This chain links TRBV7-9 with TRBJ1-3, with TRBD1 matching over 8 bases. The germline V gene has CDR1 SEHNR and CDR2 FQNEAQ (reference sequence). This CDR3 comprises 14 residues. V dropped 7 bases and J dropped 1; count of bases not matched to a gene: 3.

V usage is TRBV27 and J usage is TRBJ1-3; weak D call: TRBD1 (5 bases). The CDR3 has 14 amino acids. The germline V gene encodes CDR1 MNHEY and CDR2 SMNVEV (reference sequence). Between the trimmed V and J ends, which lost 4 bases and 3 bases, there was a span of 10 bases. The CDR3 DNA reads TGTGCCAGCAGTTATGCAGGGCGTGGAAACACCATATATTTT. It yields the protein CASSYAGRGNTIYF.

With respect to this clonotype: A clone one base away is much larger, so this may be a read error. The chain employs TRBV27 and TRBJ2-4; D not resolved. The last part of the DNA fits TRBJ1-2 better; the J call may be wrong. Per the germline V gene, CDR1 is MNHEY and CDR2 is SMNVEV (reference sequence). The CDR3 is 14 amino acids. CDR3 sequence reads: CASSLSGNLHGYTF. CDR3 DNA sequence: TGTGCCAGCAGTTTGTCGGGGAACCTCCATGGCTACACCTTC.

This clonotype was seen ten or more times. This chain links TRBV28 with TRBJ1-1; D perhaps matches TRBD1 (5 bases). The CDR3 runs 13 residues. The V gene lost 6 bases and the J gene lost 5 bases, with 13 bases spanning the gap. From germline, CDR1 is MDHEN and CDR2 SYDVKM. CDR3 nucleotide sequence: TGTGCCAGCAGACCTGGGGGGTGGACTGAAGCTTTCTTT. Amino acids: CASRPGGWTEAFF. The entire variable domain, with the rest obtained from reference TRBV28 and TRBJ1-1, is as follows: DVKVTQSSRYLVKRTGEKVFLECVQDMDHENMFWYRQDPGLGLRLIYFSYDVKMKEKGDIPEGYSVSREKKERFSLILESASTNQTSMYLCASRPGGWTEAFFGQGTRLTVV.

Comment on this clonotype: At one of its ends the junction is not consistent with the germline gene, which may arise from a read error. This chain joins TRBV5-1 and TRBJ1-2; D remains ambiguous. Germline values: CDR1 SGHRS, CDR2 YFSETQ. CDR3 length equals 15 residues. In DNA, the CDR3 is TGTGCCAGCAGCTTGGAATCGGGTGGGGTGGCTGGCTACACCTTC. It translates to CASSLESGGVAGYTF.